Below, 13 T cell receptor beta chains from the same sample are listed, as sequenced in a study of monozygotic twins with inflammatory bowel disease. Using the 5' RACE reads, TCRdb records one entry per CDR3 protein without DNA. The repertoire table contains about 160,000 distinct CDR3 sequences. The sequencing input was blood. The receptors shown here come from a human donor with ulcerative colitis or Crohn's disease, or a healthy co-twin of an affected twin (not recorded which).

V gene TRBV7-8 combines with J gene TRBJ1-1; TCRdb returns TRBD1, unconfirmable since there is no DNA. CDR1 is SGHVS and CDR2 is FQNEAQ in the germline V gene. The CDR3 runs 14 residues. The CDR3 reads CASSPGDMNTEAFF.

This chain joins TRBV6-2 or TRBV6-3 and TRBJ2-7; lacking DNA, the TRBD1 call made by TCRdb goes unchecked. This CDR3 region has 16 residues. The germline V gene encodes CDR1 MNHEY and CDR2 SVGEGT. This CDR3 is CASSTRAGQGSYEQYF.

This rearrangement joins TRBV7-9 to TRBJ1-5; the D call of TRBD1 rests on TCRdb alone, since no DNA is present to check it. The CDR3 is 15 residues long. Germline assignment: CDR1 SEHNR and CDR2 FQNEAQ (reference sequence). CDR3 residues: CASSLPGQGNQPQHF.

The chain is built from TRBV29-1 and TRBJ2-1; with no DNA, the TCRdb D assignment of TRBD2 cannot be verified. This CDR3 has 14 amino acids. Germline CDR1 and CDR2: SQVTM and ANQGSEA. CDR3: CSVEAQPGLNEQFF.

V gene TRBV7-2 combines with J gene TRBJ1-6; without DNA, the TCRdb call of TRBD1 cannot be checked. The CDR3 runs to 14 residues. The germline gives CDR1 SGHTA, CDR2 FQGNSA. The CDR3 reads CASSPGTGGSPLHF.

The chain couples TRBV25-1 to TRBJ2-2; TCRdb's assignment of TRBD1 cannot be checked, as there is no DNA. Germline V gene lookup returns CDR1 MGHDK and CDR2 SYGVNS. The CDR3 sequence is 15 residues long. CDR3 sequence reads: CASSARDRNTGELFF.

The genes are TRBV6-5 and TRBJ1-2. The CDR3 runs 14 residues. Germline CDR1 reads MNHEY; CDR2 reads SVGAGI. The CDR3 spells CASSYSVLEGGYTF.

CDR3 sequence: CASGTGLSNYGYTF. The rearrangement uses TRBV30 and TRBJ1-2; without DNA, the TCRdb call of TRBD1 cannot be checked. Germline V gene sequence: CDR1 GTSNPN, CDR2 SVGIG (reference sequence). The CDR3 length is 14 residues.

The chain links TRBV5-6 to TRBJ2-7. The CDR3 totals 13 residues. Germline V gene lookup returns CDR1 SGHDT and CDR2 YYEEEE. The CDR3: CASRSLSADEQYF. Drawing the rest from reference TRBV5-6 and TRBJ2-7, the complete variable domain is DAGVTQSPTHLIKTRGQQVTLRCSPKSGHDTVSWYQQALGQGPQFIFQYYEEEERQRGNFPDRFSGHQFPNYSSELNVNALLLGDSALYLCASRSLSADEQYFGPGTRLTVT.

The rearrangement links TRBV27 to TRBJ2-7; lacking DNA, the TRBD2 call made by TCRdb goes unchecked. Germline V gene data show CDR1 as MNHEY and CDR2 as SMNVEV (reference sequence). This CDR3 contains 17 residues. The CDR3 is CASSAPLPIGSRFEQYF.

The CDR3 sequence is CATSVDSGSYEQYF. The J gene is TRBJ2-7, the V gene TRBV15; TCRdb's assignment of TRBD2 cannot be checked, as there is no DNA. In germline, CDR1 is LNHNV, CDR2 YYDKDF (reference sequence). The CDR3 is 14 amino acids. The whole variable domain, filled in from reference TRBV15 and TRBJ2-7, reads DAMVIQNPRYQVTQFGKPVTLSCSQTLNHNVMYWYQQKSSQAPKLLFHYYDKDFNNEADTPDNFQSRRPNTSFCFLDIRSPGLGDTAMYLCATSVDSGSYEQYFGPGTRLTVT.

The CDR3 loop is CASSLVAGSSYEQYF. The chain couples TRBV11-3 to TRBJ2-7. In germline, CDR1 is SGHNT, CDR2 YENEEA. The CDR3 spans 15 residues.

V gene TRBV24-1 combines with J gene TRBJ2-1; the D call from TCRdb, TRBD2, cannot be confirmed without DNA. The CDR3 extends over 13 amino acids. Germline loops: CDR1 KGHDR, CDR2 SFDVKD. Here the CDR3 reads CATGTSGTGEQFF.